This entry lists 12 T cell receptor beta chains sequenced from one sample in a study of OX40 agonist ivuxolimab in advanced cancers. TCRdb keeps only in-frame clones here, not all; method: immunoSEQ multiplex PCR. The sample lists around 55,000 clones, roughly nine tenths seen once, with about 12% in the top ten. This specimen was CD4+ or CD8+ T cells sorted from blood, taken in a trial of the OX40 agonist ivuxolimab. The receptors here all came from an adult with an advanced solid tumor such as melanoma, head and neck, liver or kidney cancer.

This chain connects TRBV6-1 to TRBJ2-7; D may correspond to TRBD1 or TRBD2 (5 bases each). This CDR3 region has 15 residues. In germline, CDR1 is MNHNS, CDR2 SASEGT. Between the trimmed V and J ends, which lost 1 base and 4 bases, there was a span of 14 bases. The CDR3 loop reads CASSEGVGEMYEQYV. The DNA for the CDR3 is TGTGCCAGCAGTGAAGGAGTGGGGGAAATGTACGAGCAGTACGTC.

This clone was seen only once. CDR3 region: CASSEGTGLYEQYV. CDR3 DNA sequence: TGTGCCAGCAGTGAGGGGACAGGGCTTTACGAGCAGTACGTC. This sequence joins TRBV2 and TRBJ2-7, with 9 positions matching TRBD1. Germline CDR1 SNHLY, CDR2 FYNNEI. The CDR3 loop spans 14 amino acids. With V trimmed by 3 bases and J by 4 bases, 4 bases remained unmatched.

This chain joins TRBV2 and TRBJ2-1; D is perhaps TRBD1 or TRBD2 (6 bases each). Trimming left V 4 bases short and J 4 bases short, with 14 bases between. The CDR3 contains 15 residues. CDR1 and CDR2 from the germline V gene are SNHLY and FYNNEI. For the CDR3, the DNA is TGTGCCAGCAGTGTAGCGGACAGTAAGTACAATGAGCAGTTCTTC. Protein sequence: CASSVADSKYNEQFF.

The chain carries TRBV6-5 and TRBJ2-1; 7 bases fit TRBD2. V lost 1 base and J lost 8; bases outside the gene matches: 5. The CDR3 loop spans 14 amino acids. Germline V gene sequence: CDR1 MNHEY, CDR2 SVGAGI. The CDR3 sequence: CASSYWSGRDEQFF. CDR3 nucleotide sequence: TGTGCCAGCAGTTACTGGAGTGGGAGGGATGAGCAGTTCTTC.

This clone was seen just once. V gene TRBV5-6 combines with J gene TRBJ1-2, with D uncertain. Germline V CDR1 and CDR2: SGHDT, YYEEEE. CDR3 size: 16 residues. V gave up 6 bases and J gave up 1 base, with 19 bases separating them. The CDR3: CASTHQAREVNYGYTF. CDR3 sequence (DNA): TGTGCCAGCACCCACCAGGCCCGGGAAGTTAACTATGGCTACACCTTC.

In nucleotides, the CDR3 is TGTGCCAGCAGCTTAACGGGACTCCTCTCCTACAATGAGCAGTTCTTC. Translation gives CASSLTGLLSYNEQFF. The chain uses TRBV7-3 and TRBJ2-1; perhaps TRBD2 as D (6 bases). CDR3 size: 16 residues. Germline CDR1 and CDR2: SGHTA and FQGTGA. V lost 0 bases, J lost 0 bases, and 9 bases lay in between.

The V gene is TRBV7-9, the J gene TRBJ2-3, with D perhaps matching TRBD2 (5 bases). The germline V gene encodes CDR1 SEHNR and CDR2 FQNEAQ (reference sequence). The CDR3 runs to 16 residues. Trimming stripped 5 bases from V and 2 bases from J, with 17 bases between. The CDR3 sequence: CASSVEAGQTTDTQYF. The CDR3 DNA reads as TGTGCCAGCAGCGTAGAGGCGGGTCAGACCACAGATACGCAGTATTTT.

The chain has TRBV7-7 and TRBJ2-2, with TRBD2 identical over 8 bases. The CDR3 runs to 15 residues. V dropped 5 bases and J dropped 5; count of bases not matched to a gene: 7. Germline V gene data show CDR1 as SSHAT and CDR2 as FNYEAQ (reference sequence). The CDR3 here is CASSPTAGGTGELFF. CDR3 bases: TGTGCCAGCAGCCCCACCGCGGGAGGAACCGGGGAGCTGTTTTTT.

The chain combines TRBV10-2 with TRBJ2-1; the match to TRBD1 covers 7 bases. Germline V lookup: CDR1 WSHSY, CDR2 SAAADI. V shed 7 bases and J 5 bases; nucleotides not matched to a gene: 14. The CDR3 runs to 16 residues. The CDR3 protein is CASITKKGAPDNEQFF. The CDR3 DNA reads as TGCGCCAGCATCACCAAAAAGGGGGCGCCGGACAATGAGCAGTTCTTC.

The chain employs TRBV29-1 and TRBJ2-1, with 14 nucleotides matching TRBD2. CDR3 length: 18 amino acids. CDR1 and CDR2 (germline): SQVTM, ANQGSEA. V lost 8 bases to trimming and J lost 8 bases; unmatched junction nucleotides: 20. The CDR3 coding sequence is TGCAGCTCAAGACCTGGACTAGCGGGAGGAACCTTCTTGGATGAGCAGTTCTTC. Translation: CSSRPGLAGGTFLDEQFF.

The gene calls are TRBV4-3 and TRBJ2-1; 7 bases are shared with TRBD2. V shed 0 bases, J shed 4 bases, and the junction held 6 bases outside the gene matches. The germline gives CDR1 LGHNA, CDR2 YSLEER. The CDR3 sequence is 16 residues long. The CDR3 here is CASSQDSLAEYNEQFF. The CDR3 nucleotides are TGCGCCAGCAGCCAAGATTCGCTAGCGGAATACAATGAGCAGTTCTTC.

This clone occurred once. The rearrangement links TRBV7-8 to TRBJ1-5; D may be TRBD1 (5 bases). Trimming took off 1 base at V and 9 bases at J, with 19 bases between the two ends. Germline values: CDR1 SGHVS, CDR2 FQNEAQ. The CDR3 runs 16 residues. For the CDR3, the DNA is TGTGCCAGCAGCTTAGACCATAGGGGCCTGATTACGCCCCAGCATTTT. Its translation is CASSLDHRGLITPQHF.